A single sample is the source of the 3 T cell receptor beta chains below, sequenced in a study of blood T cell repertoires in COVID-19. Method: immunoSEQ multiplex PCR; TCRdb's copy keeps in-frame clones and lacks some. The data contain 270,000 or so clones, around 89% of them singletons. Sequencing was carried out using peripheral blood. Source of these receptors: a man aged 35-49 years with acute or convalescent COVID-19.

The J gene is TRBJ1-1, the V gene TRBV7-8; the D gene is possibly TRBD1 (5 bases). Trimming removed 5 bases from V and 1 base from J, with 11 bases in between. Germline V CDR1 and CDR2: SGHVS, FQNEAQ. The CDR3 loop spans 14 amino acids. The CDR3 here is CASSPREGNTEAFF. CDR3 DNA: TGTGCCAGCAGCCCCAGGGAGGGGAACACTGAAGCTTTCTTT. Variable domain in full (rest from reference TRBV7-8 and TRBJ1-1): GAGVSQSPRYKVAKRGQDVALRCDPISGHVSLFWYQQALGQGPEFLTYFQNEAQLDKSGLPSDRFFAERPEGSVSTLKIQRTQQEDSAVYLCASSPREGNTEAFFGQGTRLTVV.

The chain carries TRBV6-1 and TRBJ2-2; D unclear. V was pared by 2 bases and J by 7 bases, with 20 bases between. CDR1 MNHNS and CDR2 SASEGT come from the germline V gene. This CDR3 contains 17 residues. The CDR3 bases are TGTGCCAGCAGTGAATTCCTTCAGTCCCTGGCCCACGGGGAGCTGTTTTTT. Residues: CASSEFLQSLAHGELFF.

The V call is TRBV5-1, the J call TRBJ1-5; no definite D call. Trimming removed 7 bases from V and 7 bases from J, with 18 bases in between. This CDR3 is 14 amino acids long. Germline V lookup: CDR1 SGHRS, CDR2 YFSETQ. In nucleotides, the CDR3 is TGCGCCAGCTCCGACAATCCCTATAAGCAGCCCCAGCATTTT. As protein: CASSDNPYKQPQHF.